The clone carrying this TCR beta chain came up once. Its specificity is not known. It was with random hexamers that roughly 0.5 to 1 ug RNA was reverse transcribed. A single record per CDR3 protein comes from TCRdb applying MiXCR to the immunoSEQ multiplex PCR reads. The data hold some 260,000 distinct CDR3 sequences, with over 85% observed a single time. This specimen comes from a study of CD8 T cells in Susac syndrome. Overall study results and limits: By the study's own acknowledgment, its TCR sequencing and HLA analysis included relatively few individuals.

Negative magnetic isolation gave CD8+ and CD4+ cells; FACS enriched CD8+ TEMRA. The length of the CDR3 is 15 residues. Trimming removed 5 bases at V and 5 bases at J, with 18 bases between. The germline V gene has CDR1 SGHTA and CDR2 FQGNSA. Sequencing input: CD4+ T cells from PBMCs. The TCR originated in a human donor with multiple sclerosis. The genes are TRBV7-2 and TRBJ2-5, with a possible D match to TRBD1 (6 bases). CDR3 in amino acids: CASSPQTGWDETQYF. The CDR3, as DNA: TGTGCCAGCAGCCCCCAGACAGGTTGGGATGAGACCCAGTACTTC.